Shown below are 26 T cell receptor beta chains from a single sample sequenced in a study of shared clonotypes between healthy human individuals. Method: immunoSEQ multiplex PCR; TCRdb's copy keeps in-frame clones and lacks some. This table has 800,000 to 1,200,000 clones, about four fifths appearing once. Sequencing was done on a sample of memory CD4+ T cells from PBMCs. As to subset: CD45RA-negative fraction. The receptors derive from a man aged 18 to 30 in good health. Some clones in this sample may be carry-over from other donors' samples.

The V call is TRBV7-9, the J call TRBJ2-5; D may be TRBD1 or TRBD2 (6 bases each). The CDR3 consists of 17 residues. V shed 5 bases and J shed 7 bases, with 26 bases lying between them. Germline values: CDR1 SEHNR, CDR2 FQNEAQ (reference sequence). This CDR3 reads CASSPRGGAEIRGTQYF. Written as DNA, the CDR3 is TGTGCCAGCAGCCCCAGGGGAGGAGCGGAGATAAGAGGGACCCAGTACTTC.

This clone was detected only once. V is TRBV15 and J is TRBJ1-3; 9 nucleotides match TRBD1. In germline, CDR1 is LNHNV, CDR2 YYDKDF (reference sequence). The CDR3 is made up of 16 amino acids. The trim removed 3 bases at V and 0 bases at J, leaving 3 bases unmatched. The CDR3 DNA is TGTGCCACCAGCAGGGACAGGGGATTCTCTGGAAACACCATATATTTT. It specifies CATSRDRGFSGNTIYF.

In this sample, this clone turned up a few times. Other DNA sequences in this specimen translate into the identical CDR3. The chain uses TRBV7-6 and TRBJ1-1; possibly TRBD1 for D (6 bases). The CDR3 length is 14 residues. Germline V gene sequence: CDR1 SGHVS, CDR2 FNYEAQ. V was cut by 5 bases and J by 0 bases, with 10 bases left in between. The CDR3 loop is CASSLQGLNTEAFF. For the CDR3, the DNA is TGTGCCAGCAGCCTACAGGGCCTGAACACTGAAGCTTTCTTT.

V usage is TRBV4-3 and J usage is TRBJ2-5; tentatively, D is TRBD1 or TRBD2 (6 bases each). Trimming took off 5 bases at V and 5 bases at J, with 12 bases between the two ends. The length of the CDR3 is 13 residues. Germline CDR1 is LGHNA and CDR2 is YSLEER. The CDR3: CASSLRGRETQYF. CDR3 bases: TGCGCCAGCAGCTTACGGGGGCGGGAGACCCAGTACTTC.

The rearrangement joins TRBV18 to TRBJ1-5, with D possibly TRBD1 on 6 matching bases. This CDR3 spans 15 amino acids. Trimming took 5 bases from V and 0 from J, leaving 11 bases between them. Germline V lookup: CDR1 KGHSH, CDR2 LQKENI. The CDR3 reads CASSGQTNSNQPQHF. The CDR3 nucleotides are TGTGCCAGCTCAGGACAGACTAATAGCAATCAGCCCCAGCATTTT.

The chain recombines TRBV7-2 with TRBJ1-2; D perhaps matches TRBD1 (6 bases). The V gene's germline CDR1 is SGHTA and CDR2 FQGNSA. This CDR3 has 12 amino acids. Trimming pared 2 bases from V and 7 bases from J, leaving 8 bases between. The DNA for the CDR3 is TGTGCCAGCAGCTTAACAGGGTTTGGCTACACCTTC. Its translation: CASSLTGFGYTF. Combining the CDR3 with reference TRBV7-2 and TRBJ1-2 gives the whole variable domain GAGVSQSPSNKVTEKGKDVELRCDPISGHTALYWYRQSLGQGLEFLIYFQGNSAPDKSGLPSDRFSAERTGGSVSTLTIQRTQQEDSAVYLCASSLTGFGYTFGSGTRLTVV.

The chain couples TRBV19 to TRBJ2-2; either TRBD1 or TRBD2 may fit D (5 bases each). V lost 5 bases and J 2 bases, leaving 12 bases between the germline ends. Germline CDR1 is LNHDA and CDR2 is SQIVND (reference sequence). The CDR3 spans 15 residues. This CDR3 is CASSSPRDNTGELFF. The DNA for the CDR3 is TGTGCCAGTAGTTCCCCCCGGGACAACACCGGGGAGCTGTTTTTT.

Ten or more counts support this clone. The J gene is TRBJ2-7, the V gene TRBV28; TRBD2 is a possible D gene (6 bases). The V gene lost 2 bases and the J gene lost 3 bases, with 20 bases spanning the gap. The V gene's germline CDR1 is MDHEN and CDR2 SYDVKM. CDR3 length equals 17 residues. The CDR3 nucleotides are TGTGCCAGCAGTTTAGGGGCCTTAGGTAGCGGCATCTACGAGCAGTACTTC. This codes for CASSLGALGSGIYEQYF.

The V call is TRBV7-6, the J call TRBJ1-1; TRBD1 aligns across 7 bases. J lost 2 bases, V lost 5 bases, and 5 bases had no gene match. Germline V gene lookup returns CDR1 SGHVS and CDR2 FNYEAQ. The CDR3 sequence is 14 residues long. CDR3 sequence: CASSRGDSNTEAFF. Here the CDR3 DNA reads TGTGCCAGCAGCCGCGGGGACAGTAACACTGAAGCTTTCTTT.

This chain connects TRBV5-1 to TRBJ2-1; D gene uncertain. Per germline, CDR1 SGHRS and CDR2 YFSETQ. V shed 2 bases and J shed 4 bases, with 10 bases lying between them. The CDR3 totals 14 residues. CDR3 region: CASSLDIRYNEQFF. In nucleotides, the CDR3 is TGCGCCAGCAGCTTAGATATCAGGTACAATGAGCAGTTCTTC.

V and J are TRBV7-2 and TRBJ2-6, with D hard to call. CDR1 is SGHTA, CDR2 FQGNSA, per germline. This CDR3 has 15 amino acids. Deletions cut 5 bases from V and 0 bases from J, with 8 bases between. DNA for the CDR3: TGTGCCAGCAGCGAGTCGGGCTCTGGGGCCAACGTCCTGACTTTC. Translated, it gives CASSESGSGANVLTF.

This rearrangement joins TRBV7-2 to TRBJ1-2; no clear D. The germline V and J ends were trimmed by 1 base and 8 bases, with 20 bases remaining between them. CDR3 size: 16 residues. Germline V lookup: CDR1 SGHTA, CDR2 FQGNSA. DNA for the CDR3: TGTGCCAGCAGCTTAGACCTAGCCGGCCACGCCGGAGGCTACACCTTC. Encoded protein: CASSLDLAGHAGGYTF.

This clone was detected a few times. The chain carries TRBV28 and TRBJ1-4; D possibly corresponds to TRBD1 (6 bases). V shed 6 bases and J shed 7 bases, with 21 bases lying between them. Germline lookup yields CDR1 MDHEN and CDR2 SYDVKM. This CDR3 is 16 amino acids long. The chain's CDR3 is CASSPLGAGQFEKLFF. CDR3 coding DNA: TGTGCCAGCAGCCCACTCGGGGCAGGACAGTTTGAAAAACTGTTTTTT.

This CDR3 is CASSSRGHPSSYGYTF. The CDR3 bases are TGTGCCAGCAGCAGCCGGGGACACCCATCGAGCTATGGCTACACCTTC. The rearrangement links TRBV27 to TRBJ1-2, with TRBD1 as a possible D gene (6 bases). Germline values: CDR1 MNHEY, CDR2 SMNVEV (reference sequence). V was trimmed by 6 bases and J by 4 bases, leaving 21 bases between them. CDR3 size: 16 residues.

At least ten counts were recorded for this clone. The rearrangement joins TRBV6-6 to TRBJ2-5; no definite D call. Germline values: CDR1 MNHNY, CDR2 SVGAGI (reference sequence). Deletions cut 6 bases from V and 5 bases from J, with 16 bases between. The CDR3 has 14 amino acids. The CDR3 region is CASRRTFIEETQYF. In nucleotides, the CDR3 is TGTGCCAGCAGACGCACCTTTATTGAGGAGACCCAGTACTTC.

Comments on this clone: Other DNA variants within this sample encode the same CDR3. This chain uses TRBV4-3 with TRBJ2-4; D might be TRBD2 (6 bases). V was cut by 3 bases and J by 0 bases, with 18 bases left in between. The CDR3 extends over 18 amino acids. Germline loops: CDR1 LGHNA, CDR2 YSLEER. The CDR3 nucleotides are TGCGCCAGCAGCCAGGACACTGCGGAGGGTTTAGCCAAAAACATTCAGTACTTC. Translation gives CASSQDTAEGLAKNIQYF.

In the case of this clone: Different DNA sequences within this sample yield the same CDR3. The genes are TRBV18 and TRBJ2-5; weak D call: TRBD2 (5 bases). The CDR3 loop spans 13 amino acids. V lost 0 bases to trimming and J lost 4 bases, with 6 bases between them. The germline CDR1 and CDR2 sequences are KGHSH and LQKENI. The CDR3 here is CASSPPGGETQYF. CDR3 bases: TGTGCCAGCTCACCACCAGGAGGAGAGACCCAGTACTTC. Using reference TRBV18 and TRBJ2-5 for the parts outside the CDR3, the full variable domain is NAGVMQNPRHLVRRRGQEARLRCSPMKGHSHVYWYRQLPEEGLKFMVYLQKENIIDESGMPKERFSAEFPKEGPSILRIQQVVRGDSAAYFCASSPPGGETQYFGPGTRLLVL.

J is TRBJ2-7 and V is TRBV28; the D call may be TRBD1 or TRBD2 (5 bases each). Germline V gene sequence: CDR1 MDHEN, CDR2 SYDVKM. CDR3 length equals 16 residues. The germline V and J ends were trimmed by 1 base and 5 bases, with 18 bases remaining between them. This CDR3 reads CASSLFRRQRGDEQYF. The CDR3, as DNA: TGTGCCAGCAGTTTATTTAGGCGACAGAGAGGGGACGAGCAGTACTTC.

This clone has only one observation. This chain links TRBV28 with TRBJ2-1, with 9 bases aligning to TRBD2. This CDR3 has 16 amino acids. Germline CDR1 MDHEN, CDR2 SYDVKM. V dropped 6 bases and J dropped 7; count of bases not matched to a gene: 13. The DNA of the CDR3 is TGTGCCAGCAGGTTAGCCGGGACTAGCTGGCGGAATGAGCAGTTCTTC. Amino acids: CASRLAGTSWRNEQFF.

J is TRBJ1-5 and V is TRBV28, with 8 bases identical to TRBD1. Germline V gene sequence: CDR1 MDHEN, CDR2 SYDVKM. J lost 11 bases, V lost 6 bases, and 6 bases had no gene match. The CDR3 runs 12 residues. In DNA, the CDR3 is TGTGCCAGCAGCGGACAGGGCAAGGCCCAGCATTTT. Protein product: CASSGQGKAQHF.

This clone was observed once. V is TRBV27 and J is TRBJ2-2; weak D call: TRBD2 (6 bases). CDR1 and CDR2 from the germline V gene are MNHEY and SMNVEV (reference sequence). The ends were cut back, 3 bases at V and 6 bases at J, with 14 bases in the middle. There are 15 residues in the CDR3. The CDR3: CASSFEGPGAGELFF. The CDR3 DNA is TGTGCCAGCAGTTTTGAAGGGCCGGGGGCCGGGGAGCTGTTTTTT.

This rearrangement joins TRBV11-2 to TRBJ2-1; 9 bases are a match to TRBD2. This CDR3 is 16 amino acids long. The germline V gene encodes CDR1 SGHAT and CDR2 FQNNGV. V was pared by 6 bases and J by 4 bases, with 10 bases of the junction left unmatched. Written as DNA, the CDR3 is TGTGCCAGCAGACCCATAGCGGGAGAAGGATACAATGAGCAGTTCTTC. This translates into CASRPIAGEGYNEQFF.

The CDR3 nucleotides read TGTGCCAGCAGCCCATTCGGCTGGTTGAACACTGAAGCTTTCTTT. Its protein is CASSPFGWLNTEAFF. The genes are TRBV28 and TRBJ1-1; D is ambiguous. Germline V CDR1 and CDR2: MDHEN, SYDVKM. Deletions cut 6 bases from V and 0 bases from J, with 14 bases between. The CDR3 totals 15 residues.

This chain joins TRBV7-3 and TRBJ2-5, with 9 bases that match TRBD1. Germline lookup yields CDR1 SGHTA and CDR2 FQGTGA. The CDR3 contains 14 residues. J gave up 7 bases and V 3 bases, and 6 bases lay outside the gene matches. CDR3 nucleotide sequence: TGTGCCAGCAGCTTGGGACAGGGATCGGCGACCCAGTACTTC. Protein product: CASSLGQGSATQYF.

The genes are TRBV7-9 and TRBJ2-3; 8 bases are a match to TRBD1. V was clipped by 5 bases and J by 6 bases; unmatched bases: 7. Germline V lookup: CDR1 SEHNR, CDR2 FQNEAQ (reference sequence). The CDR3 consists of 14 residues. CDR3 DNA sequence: TGTGCCAGCAGCAAGGACAGGGCCGGGGATACGCAGTATTTT. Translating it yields CASSKDRAGDTQYF.

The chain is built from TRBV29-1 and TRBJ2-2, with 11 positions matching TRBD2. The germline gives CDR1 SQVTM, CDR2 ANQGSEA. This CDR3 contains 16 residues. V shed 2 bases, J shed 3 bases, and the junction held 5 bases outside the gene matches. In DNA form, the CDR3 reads TGCAGCGTTGAAAGGACTAGCGGGTTAGACACCGGGGAGCTGTTTTTT. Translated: CSVERTSGLDTGELFF.